This TCR beta chain is from a study of cytomegalovirus exposure and HLA in healthy donors. The overall study: Of the donors genotyped, several hundred in all, 65% to 90% fell in the Caucasian-associated ancestry cluster. General study results and limits: Fewer N-insertions than the roughly 670-donor mean were reportedly shown by an Asian-associated ancestry cluster in a later analysis.

Vbeta (60) and Jbeta (13) primers were used in the PCR. In the study's own analysis: In a later analysis, 80 million or so unique TCR beta chains included roughly 11 million shared by two or more donors. Produced via immunoSEQ multiplex PCR; TCRdb's table is partial and in-frame only. V, J and clone size reflect that table, while D and trimming were determined from the DNA. The sample consists of 200,000 or so clones, around 83% of them appearing once. In germline, CDR1 is LNHDA, CDR2 SQIVND (reference sequence). There are 17 residues in the CDR3. Between the trimmed V and J ends, which lost 0 bases and 2 bases, there was a span of 17 bases. A remark on this clone: Its target is unknown.

This receptor was identified in a woman aged 45 to 65 in good health and CMV-seropositive. The chain has TRBV19 and TRBJ2-7; D perhaps matches TRBD2 (6 bases). What was sequenced was PBMCs. In nucleotides, the CDR3 is TGTGCCAGTAGTATAGACGGGGGACTGAATCCTCCCTACGAGCAGTACTTC. Its translation: CASSIDGGLNPPYEQYF.